This entry concerns a single TCR beta chain. The CDR3 totals 15 residues. CDR1 is MDHEN and CDR2 is SYDVKM in the germline V gene. V was pared by 7 bases and J by 4 bases, with 17 bases between. These data come from a study of blood T cell repertoires in COVID-19. Study summary: Both acute and convalescent COVID-19 samples were obtained from the United States, Italy and Spain.

Under the authors' procedure: Counts of nucleated cells, estimated from reference gene primer amplification, were obtained. Clones were sequenced by immunoSEQ multiplex PCR, and TCRdb holds only the in-frame ones, with some missing. V and J calls and clone size follow that table, whereas D and trimming were derived from the DNA. The data contain approximately 240,000 clones, around 80% of them singletons. The chain carries TRBV28 and TRBJ1-5; no clear D gene. Sequencing was carried out using peripheral blood. The sequence derives from a woman of 80 years or more with active or convalescent COVID-19. The CDR3 spells CASIKGGQPNQPQHF. Written as DNA, the CDR3 is TGTGCCAGCATAAAAGGCGGCCAGCCGAATCAGCCCCAGCATTTT.